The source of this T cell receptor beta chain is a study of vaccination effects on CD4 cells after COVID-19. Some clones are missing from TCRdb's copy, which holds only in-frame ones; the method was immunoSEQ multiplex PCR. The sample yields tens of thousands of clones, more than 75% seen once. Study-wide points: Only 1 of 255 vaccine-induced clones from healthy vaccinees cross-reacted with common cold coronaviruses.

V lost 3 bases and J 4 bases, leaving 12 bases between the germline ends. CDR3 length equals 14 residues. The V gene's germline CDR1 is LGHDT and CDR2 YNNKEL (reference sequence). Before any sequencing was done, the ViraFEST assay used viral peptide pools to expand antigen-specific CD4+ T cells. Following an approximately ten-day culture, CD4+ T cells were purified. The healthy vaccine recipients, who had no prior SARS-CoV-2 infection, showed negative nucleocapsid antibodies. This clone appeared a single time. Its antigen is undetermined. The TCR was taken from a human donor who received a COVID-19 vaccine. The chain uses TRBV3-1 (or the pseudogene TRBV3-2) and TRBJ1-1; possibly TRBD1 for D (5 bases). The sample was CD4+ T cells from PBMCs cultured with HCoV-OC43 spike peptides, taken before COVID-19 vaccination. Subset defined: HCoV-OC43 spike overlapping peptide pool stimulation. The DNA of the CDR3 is TGTGCCAGCAGCCACGGGGGTCGGGGCACTGAAGCTTTCTTT. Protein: CASSHGGRGTEAFF.